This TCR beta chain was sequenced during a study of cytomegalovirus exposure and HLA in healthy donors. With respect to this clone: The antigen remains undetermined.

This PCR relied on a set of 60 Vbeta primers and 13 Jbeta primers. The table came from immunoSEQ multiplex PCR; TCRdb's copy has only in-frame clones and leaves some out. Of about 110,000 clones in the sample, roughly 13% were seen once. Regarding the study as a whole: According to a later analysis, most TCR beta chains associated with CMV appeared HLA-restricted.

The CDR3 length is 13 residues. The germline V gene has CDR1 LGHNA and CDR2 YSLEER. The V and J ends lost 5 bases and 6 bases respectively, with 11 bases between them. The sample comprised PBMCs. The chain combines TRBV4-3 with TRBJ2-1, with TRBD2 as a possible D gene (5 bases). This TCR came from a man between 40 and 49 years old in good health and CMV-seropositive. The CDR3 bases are TGCGCCAGCAGCTACCTAGAGGGCAATGAGCAGTTCTTC. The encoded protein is CASSYLEGNEQFF.